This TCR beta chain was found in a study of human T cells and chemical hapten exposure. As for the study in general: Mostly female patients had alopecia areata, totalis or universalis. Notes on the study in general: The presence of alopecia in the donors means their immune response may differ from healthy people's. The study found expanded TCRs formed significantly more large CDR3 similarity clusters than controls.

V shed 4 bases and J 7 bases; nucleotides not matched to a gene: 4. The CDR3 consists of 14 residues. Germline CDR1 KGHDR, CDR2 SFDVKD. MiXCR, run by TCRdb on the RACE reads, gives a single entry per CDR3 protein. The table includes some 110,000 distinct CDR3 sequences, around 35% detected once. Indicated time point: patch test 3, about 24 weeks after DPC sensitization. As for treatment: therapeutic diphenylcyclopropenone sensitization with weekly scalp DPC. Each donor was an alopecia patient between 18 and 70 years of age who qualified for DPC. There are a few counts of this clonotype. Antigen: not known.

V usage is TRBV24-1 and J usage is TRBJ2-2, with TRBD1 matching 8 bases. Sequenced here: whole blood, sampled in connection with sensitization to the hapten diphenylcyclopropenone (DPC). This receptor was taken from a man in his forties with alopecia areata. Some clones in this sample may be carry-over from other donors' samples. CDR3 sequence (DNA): TGTGCCACCAGTGACCCGACAGGGGTCGGGGAGCTGTTTTTT. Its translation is CATSDPTGVGELFF.